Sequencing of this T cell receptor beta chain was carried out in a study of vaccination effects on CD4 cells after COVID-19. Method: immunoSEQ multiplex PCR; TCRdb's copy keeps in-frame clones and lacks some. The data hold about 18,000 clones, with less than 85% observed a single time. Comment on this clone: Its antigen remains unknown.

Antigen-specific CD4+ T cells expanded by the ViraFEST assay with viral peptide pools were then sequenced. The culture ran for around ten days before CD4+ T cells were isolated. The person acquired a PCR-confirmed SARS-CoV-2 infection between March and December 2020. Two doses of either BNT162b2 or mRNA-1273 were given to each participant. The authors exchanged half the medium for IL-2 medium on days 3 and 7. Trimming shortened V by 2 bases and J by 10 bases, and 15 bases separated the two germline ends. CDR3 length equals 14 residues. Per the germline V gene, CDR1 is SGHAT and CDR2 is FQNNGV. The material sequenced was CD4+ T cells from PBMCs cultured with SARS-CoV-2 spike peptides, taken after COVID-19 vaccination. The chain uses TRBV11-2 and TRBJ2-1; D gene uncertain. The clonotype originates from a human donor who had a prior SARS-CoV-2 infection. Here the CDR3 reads CASSLLNGLSEQFF. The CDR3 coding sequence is TGTGCCAGCAGCTTATTAAACGGCTTGTCAGAGCAGTTCTTC.